A single sample gave rise to the 5 T cell receptor beta chains below, sequenced in a study of blood T cell repertoires in COVID-19. Sequenced by immunoSEQ multiplex PCR; TCRdb stores in-frame clones only, minus some. Among around 250,000 clones listed, more than 75% were seen once. Sequenced: peripheral blood. The source of these receptors is a man between 35 and 55 years old with active or convalescent COVID-19.

This chain uses TRBV6-2 or TRBV6-3 with TRBJ1-1; D might be TRBD1 (5 bases). CDR1 is MNHEY and CDR2 is SVGEGT in the germline V gene. The CDR3 runs 14 residues. V was shortened by 2 bases and J by 4 bases, with 11 bases between the two germline ends. The CDR3 loop is CASSYESGGTEAFF. DNA for the CDR3: TGTGCCAGCAGTTACGAATCGGGGGGCACTGAAGCTTTCTTT.

The chain carries TRBV4-1 and TRBJ2-3; unclear D gene. CDR1 and CDR2 (germline): MGHRA, YSYEKL. V dropped 0 bases and J dropped 7 bases, with 11 bases sitting between them. This CDR3 has 14 amino acids. The CDR3 DNA reads as TGCGCCAGCAGCCAAGATCCCCAAAAAAATACGCAGTATTTT. Its protein is CASSQDPQKNTQYF.

V is TRBV30 and J is TRBJ1-1; TRBD1 matches at 7 bases. J lost 0 bases, V lost 5 bases, and 6 bases had no gene match. The germline CDR1 and CDR2 sequences are GTSNPN and SVGIG (reference sequence). The CDR3 covers 14 residues. CDR3 in amino acids: CAWSIQGMNTEAFF. Written as DNA, the CDR3 is TGTGCCTGGTCTATACAGGGGATGAACACTGAAGCTTTCTTT.

The gene calls are TRBV9 and TRBJ2-1; D ambiguous. Germline assignment: CDR1 SGDLS and CDR2 YYNGEE. The V end was cut by 3 bases, the J end by 8 bases, with 12 bases between. This CDR3 contains 13 residues. CDR3 coding DNA: TGTGCCAGCAGCGCCTTGGGTGCGGATGAGCAGTTCTTC. It specifies CASSALGADEQFF.

The chain carries TRBV9 and TRBJ1-1; TRBD1 is a possible D gene (5 bases). There are 14 residues in the CDR3. Trimming removed 3 bases from V and 1 base from J, with 10 bases in between. The germline V gene encodes CDR1 SGDLS and CDR2 YYNGEE. CDR3 bases: TGTGCCAGCAGCGCAAGGACATCGAACACTGAAGCTTTCTTT. Translated: CASSARTSNTEAFF. Full variable domain (rest looked up from reference TRBV9 and TRBJ1-1): DSGVTQTPKHLITATGQRVTLRCSPRSGDLSVYWYQQSLDQGLQFLIQYYNGEERAKGNILERFSAQQFPDLHSELNLSSLELGDSALYFCASSARTSNTEAFFGQGTRLTVV.